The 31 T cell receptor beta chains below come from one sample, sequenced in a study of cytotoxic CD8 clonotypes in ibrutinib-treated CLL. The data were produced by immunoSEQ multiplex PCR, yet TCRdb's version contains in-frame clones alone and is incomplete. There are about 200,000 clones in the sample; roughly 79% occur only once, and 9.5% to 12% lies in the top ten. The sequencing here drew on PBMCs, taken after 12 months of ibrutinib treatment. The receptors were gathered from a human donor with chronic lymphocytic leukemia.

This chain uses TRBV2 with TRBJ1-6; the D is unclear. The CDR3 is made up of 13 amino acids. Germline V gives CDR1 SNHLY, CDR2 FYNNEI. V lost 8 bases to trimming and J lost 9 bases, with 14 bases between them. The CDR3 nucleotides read TGTGCCAGCCAAATCTCGGGAGGTTCACCCCTCCACTTT. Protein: CASQISGGSPLHF.

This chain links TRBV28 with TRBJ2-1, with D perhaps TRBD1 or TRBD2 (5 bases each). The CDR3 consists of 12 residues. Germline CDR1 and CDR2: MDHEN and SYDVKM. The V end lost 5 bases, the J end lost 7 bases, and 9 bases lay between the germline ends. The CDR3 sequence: CASSRDGNEQFF. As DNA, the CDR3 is TGTGCCAGCAGTCGGGACGGGAATGAGCAGTTCTTC.

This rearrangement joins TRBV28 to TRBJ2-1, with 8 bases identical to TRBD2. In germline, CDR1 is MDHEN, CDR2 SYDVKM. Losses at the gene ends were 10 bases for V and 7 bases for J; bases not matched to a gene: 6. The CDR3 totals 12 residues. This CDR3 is CATRTSWNEQFF. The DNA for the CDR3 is TGTGCCACCAGGACTAGCTGGAATGAGCAGTTCTTC.

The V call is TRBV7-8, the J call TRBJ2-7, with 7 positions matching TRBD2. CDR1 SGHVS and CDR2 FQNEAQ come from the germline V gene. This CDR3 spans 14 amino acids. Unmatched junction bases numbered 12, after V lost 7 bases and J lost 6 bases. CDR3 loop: CASTSTTGRSEQYF. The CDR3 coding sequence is TGTGCCAGCACCTCGACCACCGGGAGGAGCGAGCAGTACTTC.

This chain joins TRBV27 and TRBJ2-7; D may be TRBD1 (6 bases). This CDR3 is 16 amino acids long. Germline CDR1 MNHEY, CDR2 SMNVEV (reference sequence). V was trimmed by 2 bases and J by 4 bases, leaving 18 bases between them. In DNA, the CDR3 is TGTGCCAGCAGTTTACGGGGAGACACCAGGGGTTACGAGCAGTACTTC. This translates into CASSLRGDTRGYEQYF.

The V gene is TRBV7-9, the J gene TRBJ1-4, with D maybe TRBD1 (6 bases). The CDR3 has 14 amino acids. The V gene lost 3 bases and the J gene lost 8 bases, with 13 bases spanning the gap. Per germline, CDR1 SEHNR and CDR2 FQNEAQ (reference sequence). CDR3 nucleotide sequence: TGTGCCAGCAGCTTGGGGTCCGGGACAGAAAAACTGTTTTTT. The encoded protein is CASSLGSGTEKLFF.

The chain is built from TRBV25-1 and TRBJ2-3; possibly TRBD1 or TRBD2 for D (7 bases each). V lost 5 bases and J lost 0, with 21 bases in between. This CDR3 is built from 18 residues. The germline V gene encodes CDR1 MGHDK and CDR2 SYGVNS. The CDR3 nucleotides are TGTGCCAGCAGTACCCAACTCGGGGGGACAGCTAGCACAGATACGCAGTATTTT. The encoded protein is CASSTQLGGTASTDTQYF.

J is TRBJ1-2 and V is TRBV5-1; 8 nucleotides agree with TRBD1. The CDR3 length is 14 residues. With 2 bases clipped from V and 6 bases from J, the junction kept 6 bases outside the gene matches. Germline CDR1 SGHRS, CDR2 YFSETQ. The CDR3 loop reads CASSFTQGANGYTF. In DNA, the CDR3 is TGCGCCAGCAGCTTCACTCAGGGGGCTAATGGCTACACCTTC.

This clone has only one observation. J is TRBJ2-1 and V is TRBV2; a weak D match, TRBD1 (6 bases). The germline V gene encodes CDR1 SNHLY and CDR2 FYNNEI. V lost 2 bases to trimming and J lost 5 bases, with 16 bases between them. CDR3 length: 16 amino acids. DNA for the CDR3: TGTGCCAGCAGTGAATTCCGGCAGGGGATTAACAATGAGCAGTTCTTC. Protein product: CASSEFRQGINNEQFF. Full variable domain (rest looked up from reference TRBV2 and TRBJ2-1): EPEVTQTPSHQVTQMGQEVILRCVPISNHLYFYWYRQILGQKVEFLVSFYNNEISEKSEIFDDQFSVERPDGSNFTLKIRSTKLEDSAMYFCASSEFRQGINNEQFFGPGTRLTVL.

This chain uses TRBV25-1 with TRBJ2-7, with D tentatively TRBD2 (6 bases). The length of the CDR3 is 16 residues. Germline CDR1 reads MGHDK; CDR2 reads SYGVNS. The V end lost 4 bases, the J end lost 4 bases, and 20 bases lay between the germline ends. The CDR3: CASSVPTNGSTYEQYF. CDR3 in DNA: TGTGCCAGCAGTGTACCAACTAACGGGAGCACTTACGAGCAGTACTTC.

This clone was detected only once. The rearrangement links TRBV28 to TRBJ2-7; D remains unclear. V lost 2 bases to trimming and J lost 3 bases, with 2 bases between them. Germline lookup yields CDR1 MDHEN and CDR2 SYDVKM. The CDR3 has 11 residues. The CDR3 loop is CASSLGYEQYF. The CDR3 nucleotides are TGTGCCAGCAGTTTAGGCTACGAGCAGTACTTC.

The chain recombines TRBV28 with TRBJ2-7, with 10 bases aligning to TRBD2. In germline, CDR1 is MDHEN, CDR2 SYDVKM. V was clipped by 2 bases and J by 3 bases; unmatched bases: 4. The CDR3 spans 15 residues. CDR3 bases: TGTGCCAGCAGTTTAATCCTAGCGGGAGACTACGAGCAGTACTTC. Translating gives CASSLILAGDYEQYF.

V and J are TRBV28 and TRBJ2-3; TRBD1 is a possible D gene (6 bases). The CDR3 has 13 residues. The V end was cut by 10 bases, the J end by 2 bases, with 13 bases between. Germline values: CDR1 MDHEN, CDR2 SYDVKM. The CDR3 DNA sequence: TGTGCCATCCAAGACAGGTCCACAGATACGCAGTATTTT. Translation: CAIQDRSTDTQYF.

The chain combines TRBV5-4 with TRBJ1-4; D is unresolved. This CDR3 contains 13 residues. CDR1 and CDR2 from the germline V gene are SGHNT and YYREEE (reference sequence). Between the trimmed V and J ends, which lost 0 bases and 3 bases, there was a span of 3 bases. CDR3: CASSLDPNEKLFF. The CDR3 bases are TGTGCCAGCAGCTTGGATCCTAATGAAAAACTGTTTTTT.

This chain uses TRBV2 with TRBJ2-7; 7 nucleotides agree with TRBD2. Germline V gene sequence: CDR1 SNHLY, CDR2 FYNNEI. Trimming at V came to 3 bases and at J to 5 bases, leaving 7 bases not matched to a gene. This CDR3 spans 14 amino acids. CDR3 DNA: TGTGCCAGCAGTGACGGACTAGGAGAAGACGAGCAGTACTTC. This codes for CASSDGLGEDEQYF.

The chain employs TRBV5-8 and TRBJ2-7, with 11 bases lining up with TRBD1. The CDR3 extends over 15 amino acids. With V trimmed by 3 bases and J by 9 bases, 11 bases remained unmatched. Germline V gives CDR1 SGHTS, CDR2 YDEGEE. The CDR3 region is CASSYTGTGGSLQYF. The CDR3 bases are TGTGCCAGCAGCTACACCGGGACAGGGGGATCTCTGCAGTACTTC.

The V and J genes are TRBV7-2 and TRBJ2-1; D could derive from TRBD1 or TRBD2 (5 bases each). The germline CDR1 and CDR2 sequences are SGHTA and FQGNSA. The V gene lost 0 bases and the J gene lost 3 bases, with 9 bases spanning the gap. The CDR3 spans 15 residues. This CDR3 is CASSLAGTHYNEQFF. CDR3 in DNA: TGTGCCAGCAGCTTAGCAGGGACCCACTACAATGAGCAGTTCTTC.

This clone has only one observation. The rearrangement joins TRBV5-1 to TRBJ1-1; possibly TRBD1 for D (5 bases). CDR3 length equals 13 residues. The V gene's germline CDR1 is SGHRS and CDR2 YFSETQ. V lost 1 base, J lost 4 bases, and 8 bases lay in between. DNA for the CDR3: TGCGCCAGCAGCTTGCAGGGTGCCACTGAAGCTTTCTTT. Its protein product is CASSLQGATEAFF.

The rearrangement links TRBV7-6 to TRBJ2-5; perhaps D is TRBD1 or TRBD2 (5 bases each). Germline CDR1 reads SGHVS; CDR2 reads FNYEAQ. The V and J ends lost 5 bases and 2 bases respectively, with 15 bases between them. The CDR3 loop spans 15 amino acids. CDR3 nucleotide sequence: TGTGCCAGCAGCCGCCTGGGGCTAGCTCAAGAGACCCAGTACTTC. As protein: CASSRLGLAQETQYF.

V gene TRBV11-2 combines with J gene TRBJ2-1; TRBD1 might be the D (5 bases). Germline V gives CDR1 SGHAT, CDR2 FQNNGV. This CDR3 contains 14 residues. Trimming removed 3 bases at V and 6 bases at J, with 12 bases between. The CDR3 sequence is CASSFDRLTNEQFF. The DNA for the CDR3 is TGTGCCAGCAGCTTCGACAGACTCACCAATGAGCAGTTCTTC.

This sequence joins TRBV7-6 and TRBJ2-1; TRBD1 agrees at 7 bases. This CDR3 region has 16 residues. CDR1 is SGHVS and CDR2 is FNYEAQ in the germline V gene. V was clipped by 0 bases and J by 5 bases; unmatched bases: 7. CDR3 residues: CASSLARGQMNNEQFF. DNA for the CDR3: TGTGCCAGCAGCTTAGCCCGGGGACAGATGAACAATGAGCAGTTCTTC.

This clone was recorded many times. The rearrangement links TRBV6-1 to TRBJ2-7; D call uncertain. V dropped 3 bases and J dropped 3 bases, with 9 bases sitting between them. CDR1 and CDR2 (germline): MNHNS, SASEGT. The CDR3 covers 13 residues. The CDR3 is CASSDTVGYEQYF. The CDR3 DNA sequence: TGTGCCAGCAGTGATACCGTCGGCTACGAGCAGTACTTC.

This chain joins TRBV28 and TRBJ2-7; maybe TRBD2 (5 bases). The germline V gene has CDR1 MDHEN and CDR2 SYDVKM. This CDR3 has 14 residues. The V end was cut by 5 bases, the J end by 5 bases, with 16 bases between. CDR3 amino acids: CASSLREGYNEQYF. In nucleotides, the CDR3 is TGTGCCAGCAGTCTGAGGGAAGGGTACAACGAGCAGTACTTC.

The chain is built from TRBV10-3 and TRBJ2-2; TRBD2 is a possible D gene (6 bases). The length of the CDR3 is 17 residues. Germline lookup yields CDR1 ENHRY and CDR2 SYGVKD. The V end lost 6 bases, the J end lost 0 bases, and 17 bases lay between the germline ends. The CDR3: CAIRPISGEPNTGELFF. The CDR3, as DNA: TGTGCCATCAGACCAATTTCGGGGGAGCCGAACACCGGGGAGCTGTTTTTT.

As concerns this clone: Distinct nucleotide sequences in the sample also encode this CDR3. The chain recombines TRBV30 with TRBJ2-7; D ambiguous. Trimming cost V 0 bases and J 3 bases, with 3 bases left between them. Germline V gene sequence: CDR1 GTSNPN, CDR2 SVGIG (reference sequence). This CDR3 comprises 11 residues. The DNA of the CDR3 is TGTGCCTGGAGTGTTTACTACGAGCAGTACTTC. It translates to CAWSVYYEQYF.

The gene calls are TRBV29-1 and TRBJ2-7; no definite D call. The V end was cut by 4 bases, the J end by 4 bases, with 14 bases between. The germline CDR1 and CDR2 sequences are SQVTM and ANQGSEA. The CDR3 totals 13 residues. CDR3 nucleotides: TGCAGCGTTGTTTCGGTCAATAGGTACGAGCAGTACTTC. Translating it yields CSVVSVNRYEQYF.

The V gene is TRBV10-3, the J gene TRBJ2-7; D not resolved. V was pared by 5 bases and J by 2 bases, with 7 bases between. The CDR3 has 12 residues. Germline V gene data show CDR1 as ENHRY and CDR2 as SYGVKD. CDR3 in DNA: TGTGCCATCAGTCCTTCCACCTACGAGCAGTACTTC. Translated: CAISPSTYEQYF.

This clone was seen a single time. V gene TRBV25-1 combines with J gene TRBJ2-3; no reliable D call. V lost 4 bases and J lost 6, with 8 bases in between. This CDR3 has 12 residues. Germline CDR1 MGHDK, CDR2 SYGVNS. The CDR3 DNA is TGTGCCAGCAGTGGCCGCGAGGATACGCAGTATTTT. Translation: CASSGREDTQYF.

CDR3 bases: TGTGCCAGCAGTTGGGCCCAGCGGAGCACAGATACGCAGTATTTT. Translating it yields CASSWAQRSTDTQYF. This chain links TRBV6-5 with TRBJ2-3, with D possibly TRBD2 on 5 matching bases. V lost 4 bases, J lost 0 bases, and 11 bases lay in between. Germline V gives CDR1 MNHEY, CDR2 SVGAGI. The CDR3 is 15 amino acids.

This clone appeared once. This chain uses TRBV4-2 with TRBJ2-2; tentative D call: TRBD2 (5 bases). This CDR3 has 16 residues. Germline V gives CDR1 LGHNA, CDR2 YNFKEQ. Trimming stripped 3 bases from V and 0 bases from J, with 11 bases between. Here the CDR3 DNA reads TGTGCCAGCAGCCAGGTCCAGCGGCCGAACACCGGGGAGCTGTTTTTT. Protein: CASSQVQRPNTGELFF.

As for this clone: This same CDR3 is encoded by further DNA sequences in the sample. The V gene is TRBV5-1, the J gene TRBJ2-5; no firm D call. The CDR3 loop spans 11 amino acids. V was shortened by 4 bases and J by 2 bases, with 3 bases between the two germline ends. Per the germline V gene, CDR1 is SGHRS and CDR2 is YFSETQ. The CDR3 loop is CASSEQETQYF. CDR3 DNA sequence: TGCGCCAGCAGCGAACAAGAGACCCAGTACTTC.